These 4 T cell receptor beta chains were sequenced from one sample in a study of CD8+ T cells in alopecia areata. As the sequencing template, cDNA was produced by extracting RNA and reverse transcribing it. Assay used: immunoSEQ multiplex PCR; TCRdb lists only in-frame clones, some missing. This table has a few hundred thousand clones, about two fifths appearing once. Treatment denoted: oral pan-JAK inhibitor, 5-10 mg twice daily. The sample consisted of CD4+ T cells sorted from blood, taken at approximately week 30, from a patient treated with tofacitinib. These receptors were obtained from a human donor with alopecia areata.

This chain joins TRBV18 and TRBJ2-1; D gene unclear. The CDR3 loop spans 12 amino acids. Germline V gene data show CDR1 as KGHSH and CDR2 as LQKENI. V was trimmed by 3 bases and J by 3 bases, leaving 3 bases between them. The CDR3 sequence: CASSPDYNEQFF. CDR3 sequence (DNA): TGTGCCAGCTCACCGGACTACAATGAGCAGTTCTTC.

The chain employs TRBV2 and TRBJ1-5; D remains ambiguous. The length of the CDR3 is 15 residues. V was trimmed by 4 bases and J by 0 bases, leaving 10 bases between them. Per germline, CDR1 SNHLY and CDR2 FYNNEI. The DNA of the CDR3 is TGTGCCAGCAGTGGTATGACGAATAGCAATCAGCCCCAGCATTTT. It specifies CASSGMTNSNQPQHF. The complete variable domain, with remaining parts taken from reference TRBV2 and TRBJ1-5, reads EPEVTQTPSHQVTQMGQEVILRCVPISNHLYFYWYRQILGQKVEFLVSFYNNEISEKSEIFDDQFSVERPDGSNFTLKIRSTKLEDSAMYFCASSGMTNSNQPQHFGDGTRLSIL.

The chain recombines TRBV7-3 with TRBJ2-3; 7 bases match TRBD2. CDR3 length: 14 amino acids. J lost 5 bases, V lost 5 bases, and 7 bases had no gene match. Per germline, CDR1 SGHTA and CDR2 FQGTGA. The CDR3 region has the DNA TGTGCCAGCAGCCCTGGGCCGGGGGGAGATACGCAGTATTTT. As protein: CASSPGPGGDTQYF.

The gene calls are TRBV19 and TRBJ1-2; 9 bases are shared with TRBD1. Germline V gene data show CDR1 as LNHDA and CDR2 as SQIVND (reference sequence). The CDR3 is 14 residues long. V lost 5 bases to trimming and J lost 6 bases; unmatched junction nucleotides: 7. The DNA for the CDR3 is TGTGCCAGTAGTCCCACAGGGGGCTATGATGGCTACACCTTC. This sequence encodes CASSPTGGYDGYTF.